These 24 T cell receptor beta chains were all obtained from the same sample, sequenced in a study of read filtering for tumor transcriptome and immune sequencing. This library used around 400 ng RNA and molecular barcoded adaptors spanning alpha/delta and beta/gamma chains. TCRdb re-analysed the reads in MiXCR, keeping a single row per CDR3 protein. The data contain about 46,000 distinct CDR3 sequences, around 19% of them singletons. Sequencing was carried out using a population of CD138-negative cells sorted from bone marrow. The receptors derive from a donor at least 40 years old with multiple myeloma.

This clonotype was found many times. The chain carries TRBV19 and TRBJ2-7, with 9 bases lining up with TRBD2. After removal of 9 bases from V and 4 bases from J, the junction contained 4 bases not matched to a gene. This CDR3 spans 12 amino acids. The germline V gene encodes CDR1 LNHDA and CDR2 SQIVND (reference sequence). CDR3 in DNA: TGTGCCAGCCAGACTAGCGGATACGAGCAGTACTTC. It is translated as CASQTSGYEQYF.

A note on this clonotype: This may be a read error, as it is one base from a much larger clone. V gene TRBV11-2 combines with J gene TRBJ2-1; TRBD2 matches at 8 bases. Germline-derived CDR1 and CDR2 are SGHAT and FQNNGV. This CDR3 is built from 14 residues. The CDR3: CAGSGSWGRKEQFF. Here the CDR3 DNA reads TGTGCCGGCAGCGGGAGTTGGGGGCGGAAAGAGCAGTTCTTC. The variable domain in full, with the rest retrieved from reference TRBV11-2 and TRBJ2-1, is EAGVAQSPRYKIIEKRQSVAFWCNPISGHATLYWYQQILGQGPKLLIQFQNNGVVDDSQLPKDRFSAERLKGVDSTLKIQPAKLEDSAVYLCAGSGSWGRKEQFFGPGTRLTVL.

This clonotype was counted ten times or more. This chain's CDR3 is CASTWVSSYNEQFF. The CDR3 DNA reads TGTGCCAGCACTTGGGTGAGTTCCTACAATGAGCAGTTCTTC. This chain links TRBV6-4 with TRBJ2-1; D not certain. From germline, CDR1 is MRHNA and CDR2 SNTAGT. Deletions cut 7 bases from V and 1 base from J, with 11 bases between. The CDR3 is made up of 14 amino acids.

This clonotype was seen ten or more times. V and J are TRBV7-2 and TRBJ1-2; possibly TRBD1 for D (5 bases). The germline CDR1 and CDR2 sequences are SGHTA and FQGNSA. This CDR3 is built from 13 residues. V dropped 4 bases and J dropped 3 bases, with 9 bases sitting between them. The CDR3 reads CASSSRVDYGYTF. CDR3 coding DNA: TGTGCCAGCAGCTCCAGGGTCGACTATGGCTACACCTTC.

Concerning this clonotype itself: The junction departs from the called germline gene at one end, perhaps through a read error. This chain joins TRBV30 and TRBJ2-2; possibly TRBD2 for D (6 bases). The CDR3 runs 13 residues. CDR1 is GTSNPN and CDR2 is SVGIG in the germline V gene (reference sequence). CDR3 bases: TGTGCCTGGAGTGTAGGGGTAACCGGGGGGCTGTTTTTT. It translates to CAWSVGVTGGLFF.

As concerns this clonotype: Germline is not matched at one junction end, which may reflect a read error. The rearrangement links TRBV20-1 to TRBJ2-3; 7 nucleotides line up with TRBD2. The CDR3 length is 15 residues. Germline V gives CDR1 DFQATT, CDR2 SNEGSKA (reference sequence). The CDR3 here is CSARRREIGTDTRYF. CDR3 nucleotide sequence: TGCAGTGCTAGAAGGCGGGAGATTGGCACAGATACGCGGTATTTT.

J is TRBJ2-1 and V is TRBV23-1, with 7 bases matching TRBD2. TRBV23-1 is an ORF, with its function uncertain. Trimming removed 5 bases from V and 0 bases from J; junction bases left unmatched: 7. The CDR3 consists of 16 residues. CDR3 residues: CASSKWDYSSYNEQFF. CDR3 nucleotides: TGCGCCAGCAGTAAATGGGACTATAGCTCCTACAATGAGCAGTTCTTC.

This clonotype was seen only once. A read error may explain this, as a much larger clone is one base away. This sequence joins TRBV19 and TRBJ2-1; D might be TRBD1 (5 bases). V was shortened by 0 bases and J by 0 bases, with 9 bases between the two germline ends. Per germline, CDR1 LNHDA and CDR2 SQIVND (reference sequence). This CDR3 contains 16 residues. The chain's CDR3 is CASSIEGVHSYNEQFF. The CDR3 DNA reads TGTGCCAGTAGTATAGAAGGGGTCCACTCCTACAATGAGCAGTTCTTC.

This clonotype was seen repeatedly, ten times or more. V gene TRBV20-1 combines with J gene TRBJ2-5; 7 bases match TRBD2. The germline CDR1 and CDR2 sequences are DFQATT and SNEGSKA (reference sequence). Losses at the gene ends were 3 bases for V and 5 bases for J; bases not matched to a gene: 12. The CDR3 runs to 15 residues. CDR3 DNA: TGCAGTGCTAGGATGGGAAGCGGGATCACGGAGACCCAGTACTTC. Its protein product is CSARMGSGITETQYF.

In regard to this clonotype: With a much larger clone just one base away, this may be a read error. The CDR3 spells CASSSGTGNERYF. DNA for the CDR3: TGTGCCAGCAGCTCAGGGACAGGGAACGAGCGGTACTTC. V usage is TRBV5-4 and J usage is TRBJ2-7; 9 bases fit TRBD1. The CDR3 spans 13 residues. Germline-derived CDR1 and CDR2 are SGHNT and YYREEE (reference sequence). Looking up the rest from reference TRBV5-4 and TRBJ2-7 gives the full variable domain: ETGVTQSPTHLIKTRGQQVTLRCSSQSGHNTVSWYQQALGQGPQFIFQYYREEENGRGNFPPRFSGLQFPNYSSELNVNALELDDSALYLCASSSGTGNERYFGPGTRLTVT.

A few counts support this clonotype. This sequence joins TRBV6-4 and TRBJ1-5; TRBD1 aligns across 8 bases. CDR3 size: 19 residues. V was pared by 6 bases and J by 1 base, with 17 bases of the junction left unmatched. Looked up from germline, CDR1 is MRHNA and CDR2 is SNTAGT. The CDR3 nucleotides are TGTGCCAGCAGGAAAAGCGGGCAGGGGGCGAAGGGAAGCAATCAGCCCCAGCATTTT. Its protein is CASRKSGQGAKGSNQPQHF.

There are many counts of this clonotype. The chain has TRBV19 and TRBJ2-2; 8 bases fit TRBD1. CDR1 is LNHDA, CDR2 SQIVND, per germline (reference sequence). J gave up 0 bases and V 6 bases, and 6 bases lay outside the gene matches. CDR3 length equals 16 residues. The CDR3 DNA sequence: TGTGCCAGTAGCCCGGGACAGGACGCGAACACCGGGGAGCTGTTTTTT. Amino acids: CASSPGQDANTGELFF.

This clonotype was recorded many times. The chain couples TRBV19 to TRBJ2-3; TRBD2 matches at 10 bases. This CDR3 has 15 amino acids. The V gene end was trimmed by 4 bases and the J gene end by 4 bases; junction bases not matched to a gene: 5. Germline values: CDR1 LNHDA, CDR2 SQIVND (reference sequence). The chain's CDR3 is CASSKLAGLSDTQYF. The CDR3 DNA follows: TGTGCCAGTAGTAAACTAGCGGGGCTATCAGATACGCAGTATTTT. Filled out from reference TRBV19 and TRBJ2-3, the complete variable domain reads DGGITQSPKYLFRKEGQNVTLSCEQNLNHDAMYWYRQDPGQGLRLIYYSQIVNDFQKGDIAEGYSVSREKKESFPLTVTSAQKNPTAFYLCASSKLAGLSDTQYFGPGTRLTVL.

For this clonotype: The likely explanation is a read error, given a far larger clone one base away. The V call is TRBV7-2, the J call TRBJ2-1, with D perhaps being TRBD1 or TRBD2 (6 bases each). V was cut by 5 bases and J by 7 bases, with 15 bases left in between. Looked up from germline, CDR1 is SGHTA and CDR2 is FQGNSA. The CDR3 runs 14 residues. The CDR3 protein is CASSPGDFWNEQFF. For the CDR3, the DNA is TGTGCCAGCAGCCCAGGGGACTTTTGGAATGAGCAGTTCTTC.

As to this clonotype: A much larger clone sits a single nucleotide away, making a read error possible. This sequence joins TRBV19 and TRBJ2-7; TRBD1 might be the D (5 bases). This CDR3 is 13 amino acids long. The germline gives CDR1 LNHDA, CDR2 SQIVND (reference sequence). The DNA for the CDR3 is TGTGCCGGTAGTCAAGGACAAACCTACGAGCAGTACTTC. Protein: CAGSQGQTYEQYF. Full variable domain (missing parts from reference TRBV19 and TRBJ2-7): DGGITQSPKYLFRKEGQNVTLSCEQNLNHDAMYWYRQDPGQGLRLIYYSQIVNDFQKGDIAEGYSVSREKKESFPLTVTSAQKNPTAFYLCAGSQGQTYEQYFGPGTRLTVT.

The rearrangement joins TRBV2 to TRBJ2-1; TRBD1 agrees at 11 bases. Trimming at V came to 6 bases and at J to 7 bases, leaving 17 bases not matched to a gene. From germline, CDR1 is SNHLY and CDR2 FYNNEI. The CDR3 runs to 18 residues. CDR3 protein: CASRDPHGQDRGHNEQFF. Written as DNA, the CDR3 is TGTGCCAGCAGGGACCCTCACGGTCAGGACAGGGGGCATAATGAGCAGTTCTTC.

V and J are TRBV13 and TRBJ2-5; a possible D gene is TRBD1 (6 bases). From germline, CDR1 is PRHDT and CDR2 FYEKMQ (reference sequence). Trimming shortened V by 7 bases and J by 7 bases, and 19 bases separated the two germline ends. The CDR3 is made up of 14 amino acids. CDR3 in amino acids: CASTFRSGEGTQYF. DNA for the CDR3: TGTGCCAGCACCTTCCGCTCAGGGGAAGGGACCCAGTACTTC. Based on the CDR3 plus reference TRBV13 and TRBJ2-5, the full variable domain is AAGVIQSPRHLIKEKRETATLKCYPIPRHDTVYWYQQGPGQDPQFLISFYEKMQSDKGSIPDRFSAQQFSDYHSELNMSSLELGDSALYFCASTFRSGEGTQYFGPGTRLLVL.

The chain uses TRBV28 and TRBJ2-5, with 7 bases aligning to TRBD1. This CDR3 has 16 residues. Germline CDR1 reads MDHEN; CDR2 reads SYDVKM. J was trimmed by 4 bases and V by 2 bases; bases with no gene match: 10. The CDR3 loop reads CASSLSPQGNGETQYF. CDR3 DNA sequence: TGTGCCAGCAGTTTAAGCCCACAGGGGAATGGAGAGACCCAGTACTTC.

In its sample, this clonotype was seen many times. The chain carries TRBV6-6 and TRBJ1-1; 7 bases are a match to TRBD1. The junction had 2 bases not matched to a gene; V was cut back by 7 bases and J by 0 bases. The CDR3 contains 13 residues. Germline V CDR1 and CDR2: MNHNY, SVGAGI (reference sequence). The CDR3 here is CASTGTVNTEAFF. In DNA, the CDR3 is TGTGCCAGCACCGGGACAGTGAACACTGAAGCTTTCTTT.

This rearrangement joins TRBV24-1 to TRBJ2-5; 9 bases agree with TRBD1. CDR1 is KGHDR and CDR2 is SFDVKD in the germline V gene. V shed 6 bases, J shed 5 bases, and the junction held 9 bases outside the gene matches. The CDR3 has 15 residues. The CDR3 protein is CATSLPGQGEETQYF. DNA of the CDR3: TGTGCCACCAGTCTACCGGGACAGGGAGAGGAGACCCAGTACTTC.

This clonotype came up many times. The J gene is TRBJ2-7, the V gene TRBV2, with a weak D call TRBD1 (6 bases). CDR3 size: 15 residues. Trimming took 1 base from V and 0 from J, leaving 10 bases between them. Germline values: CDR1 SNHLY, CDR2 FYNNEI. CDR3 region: CASSEGQAFSYEQYF. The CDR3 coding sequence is TGTGCCAGCAGTGAAGGACAGGCGTTCTCCTACGAGCAGTACTTC.

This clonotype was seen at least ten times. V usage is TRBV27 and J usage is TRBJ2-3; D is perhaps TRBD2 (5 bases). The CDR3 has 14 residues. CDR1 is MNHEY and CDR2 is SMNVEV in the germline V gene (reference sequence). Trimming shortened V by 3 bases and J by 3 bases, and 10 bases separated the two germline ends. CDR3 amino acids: CASSFSGRTDTQYF. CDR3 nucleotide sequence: TGTGCCAGCAGTTTCTCGGGAAGGACAGATACGCAGTATTTT.

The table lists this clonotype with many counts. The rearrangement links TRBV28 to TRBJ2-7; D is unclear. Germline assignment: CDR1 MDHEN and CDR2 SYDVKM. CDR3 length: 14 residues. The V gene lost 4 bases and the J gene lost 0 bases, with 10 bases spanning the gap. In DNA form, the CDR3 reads TGTGCCAGCAGTTCCTCTCCCCTCTCCTACGAGCAGTACTTC. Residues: CASSSSPLSYEQYF. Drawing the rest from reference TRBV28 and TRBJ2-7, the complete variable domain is DVKVTQSSRYLVKRTGEKVFLECVQDMDHENMFWYRQDPGLGLRLIYFSYDVKMKEKGDIPEGYSVSREKKERFSLILESASTNQTSMYLCASSSSPLSYEQYFGPGTRLTVT.

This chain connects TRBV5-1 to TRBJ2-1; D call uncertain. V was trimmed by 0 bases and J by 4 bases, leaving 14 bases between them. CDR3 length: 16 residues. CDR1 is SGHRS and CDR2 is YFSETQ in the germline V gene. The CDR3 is CASSLDGTPIYNEQFF. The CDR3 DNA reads TGCGCCAGCAGCTTGGACGGCACTCCGATTTACAATGAGCAGTTCTTC.